One and the same sample provided the 16 T cell receptor beta chains below, sequenced in a study of human thymus T cells (dated by TCRdb to the early 2020s). The library was produced with the immunoSEQ multiplex PCR assay. Entries here come from immuneACCESS through TCRdb and include only in-frame sequences with V and J called. Some clones fail to appear in such tables; in the studies checked, an unresolved V gene covers under half of the shortfall, and the cause of the remainder is unknown. In this sample the table shows about 44,000 clones, around 94% of which occur a single time. The ten most abundant clones make up about 0.12% of the sample. What was sequenced was blood. Receptors originate from a boy younger than two with a congenital heart defect but otherwise immunologically healthy.

This clone was recorded once. The chain recombines TRBV13 with TRBJ2-5, with D maybe TRBD1 (5 bases). Trimming cost V 1 base and J 2 bases, with 5 bases left between them. Germline CDR1 is PRHDT and CDR2 is FYEKMQ (reference sequence). The CDR3 runs to 13 residues. CDR3 nucleotide sequence: TGTGCCAGCAGCTTAGAGGGGCAAGAGACCCAGTACTTC. It specifies CASSLEGQETQYF.

The V and J genes are TRBV4-2 and TRBJ1-6; 7 bases line up with TRBD1. The V gene's germline CDR1 is LGHNA and CDR2 YNFKEQ. Unmatched junction bases numbered 2, after V lost 3 bases and J lost 0 bases. The CDR3 is made up of 16 amino acids. The CDR3 DNA follows: TGTGCCAGCAGCCACGACAGGGACTCCTATAATTCACCCCTCCACTTT. Protein sequence: CASSHDRDSYNSPLHF.

Concerning this clone: The sample contains more than one DNA sequence encoding this CDR3. This chain connects TRBV6-1 to TRBJ1-2, with TRBD1 identical over 8 bases. Trimming at V came to 5 bases and at J to 4 bases, leaving 3 bases not matched to a gene. Germline V gene lookup returns CDR1 MNHNS and CDR2 SASEGT. This CDR3 contains 13 residues. The CDR3 sequence is CASSLGTGYGYTF. For the CDR3, the DNA is TGTGCCAGCAGTCTAGGGACAGGCTATGGCTACACCTTC.

This sequence joins TRBV19 and TRBJ1-4, with a weak D call TRBD1 (6 bases). Looked up from germline, CDR1 is LNHDA and CDR2 is SQIVND (reference sequence). The V and J ends lost 6 bases and 4 bases respectively, with 9 bases between them. There are 13 residues in the CDR3. The CDR3 DNA is TGTGCCAGTAGGGACAGACTTAATGAAAAACTGTTTTTT. Translated, it gives CASRDRLNEKLFF.

This sequence joins TRBV7-2 and TRBJ2-7; tentative D call: TRBD1 (6 bases). CDR3 length: 14 amino acids. The V and J ends lost 3 bases and 4 bases respectively, with 13 bases between them. Germline loops: CDR1 SGHTA, CDR2 FQGNSA. CDR3 nucleotide sequence: TGTGCCAGCAGCTTTCTTGGGGGCGCGTACGAGCAGTACTTC. Its translation is CASSFLGGAYEQYF.

The chain recombines TRBV4-3 with TRBJ2-5; 9 bases are a match to TRBD1. CDR1 is LGHNA, CDR2 YSLEER, per germline. The length of the CDR3 is 15 residues. Germline trimming cut 1 base from V and 7 bases from J; bases unmatched to any gene: 7. The CDR3 spells CASSQGGQGLGTQYF. CDR3 nucleotide sequence: TGCGCCAGCAGCCAAGGGGGACAGGGCCTGGGGACCCAGTACTTC.

This chain joins TRBV10-3 and TRBJ1-2; TRBD1 aligns across 9 bases. Germline CDR1 ENHRY, CDR2 SYGVKD. The trim removed 7 bases at V and 4 bases at J, leaving 4 bases unmatched. CDR3 length equals 13 residues. CDR3 coding DNA: TGTGCCATCAAAGGACAGGGGCGCTATGGCTACACCTTC. Protein: CAIKGQGRYGYTF.

To note about this clone: This sample also contains other DNA sequences that code for the same CDR3. This sequence joins TRBV5-1 and TRBJ1-2; 9 bases align to TRBD1. The CDR3 runs to 14 residues. Trimming took 1 base from V and 2 from J; bases not matched to a gene: 0. Germline V gene sequence: CDR1 SGHRS, CDR2 YFSETQ. CDR3 sequence: CASSLTGGNYGYTF. CDR3 nucleotides: TGCGCCAGCAGCTTGACAGGGGGCAACTATGGCTACACCTTC.

The chain joins TRBV19 to TRBJ1-1, with 8 bases that match TRBD1. This CDR3 is 16 amino acids long. Trimming took 1 base from V and 3 from J; bases not matched to a gene: 7. Germline V CDR1 and CDR2: LNHDA, SQIVND (reference sequence). CDR3 in amino acids: CASSIGDRSVYTEAFF. The CDR3 region has the DNA TGTGCCAGTAGTATAGGGGACAGGTCAGTATACACTGAAGCTTTCTTT.

This clone was seen only once. V and J are TRBV5-6 and TRBJ1-2, with 9 nucleotides matching TRBD1. Germline assignment: CDR1 SGHDT and CDR2 YYEEEE. The length of the CDR3 is 16 residues. V dropped 0 bases and J dropped 2; count of bases not matched to a gene: 5. Here the CDR3 reads CASSLVGQGRNYGYTF. The CDR3 DNA reads as TGTGCCAGCAGCTTGGTAGGACAGGGGCGAAACTATGGCTACACCTTC.

The chain has TRBV29-1 and TRBJ2-2, with 7 bases aligning to TRBD1. Germline V gives CDR1 SQVTM, CDR2 ANQGSEA. The CDR3 contains 14 residues. After removal of 5 bases from V and 1 base from J, the junction contained 4 bases not matched to a gene. The CDR3 loop reads CSVSGGLNTGELFF. CDR3 DNA: TGCAGCGTTTCAGGGGGTTTGAACACCGGGGAGCTGTTTTTT.

The chain couples TRBV7-9 to TRBJ1-3; D remains unclear. V lost 2 bases to trimming and J lost 4 bases, with 6 bases between them. The CDR3 is 13 residues long. Looked up from germline, CDR1 is SEHNR and CDR2 is FQNEAQ (reference sequence). The CDR3 here is CASSLWQGNTIYF. The CDR3 region has the DNA TGTGCCAGCAGCTTATGGCAAGGAAACACCATATATTTT.

The chain carries TRBV2 and TRBJ1-6, with D maybe TRBD1 (5 bases). CDR3 length: 12 residues. Trimming cost V 4 bases and J 10 bases, with 8 bases left between them. The germline V gene encodes CDR1 SNHLY and CDR2 FYNNEI. The DNA for the CDR3 is TGTGCCAGCAGTGGGGGGGAGTCACCCCTCCACTTT. Its translation: CASSGGESPLHF.

This chain joins TRBV6-1 and TRBJ1-3, with a tentative D call TRBD1 (5 bases). The CDR3 is 14 residues long. The germline gives CDR1 MNHNS, CDR2 SASEGT. The V end lost 3 bases, the J end lost 7 bases, and 13 bases lay between the germline ends. CDR3 amino acids: CASSEGGAQNTIYF. CDR3 bases: TGTGCCAGCAGTGAGGGAGGGGCCCAGAACACCATATATTTT.

This clone was observed a single time. The chain combines TRBV19 with TRBJ1-1; D remains unclear. This CDR3 region has 14 residues. The V and J ends lost 1 base and 1 base respectively, with 7 bases between them. In germline, CDR1 is LNHDA, CDR2 SQIVND (reference sequence). The DNA of the CDR3 is TGTGCCAGTAGTATAGTGGCAGGGAACACTGAAGCTTTCTTT. It is translated as CASSIVAGNTEAFF. Full variable domain (rest looked up from reference TRBV19 and TRBJ1-1): DGGITQSPKYLFRKEGQNVTLSCEQNLNHDAMYWYRQDPGQGLRLIYYSQIVNDFQKGDIAEGYSVSREKKESFPLTVTSAQKNPTAFYLCASSIVAGNTEAFFGQGTRLTVV.

V gene TRBV19 combines with J gene TRBJ1-5, with 8 positions matching TRBD1. Germline values: CDR1 LNHDA, CDR2 SQIVND (reference sequence). V was pared by 5 bases and J by 2 bases, with 11 bases of the junction left unmatched. This CDR3 is 17 amino acids long. The CDR3 is CASSALDRGGGNQPQHF. CDR3 bases: TGTGCCAGTAGTGCCCTCGACAGGGGAGGAGGCAATCAGCCCCAGCATTTT.